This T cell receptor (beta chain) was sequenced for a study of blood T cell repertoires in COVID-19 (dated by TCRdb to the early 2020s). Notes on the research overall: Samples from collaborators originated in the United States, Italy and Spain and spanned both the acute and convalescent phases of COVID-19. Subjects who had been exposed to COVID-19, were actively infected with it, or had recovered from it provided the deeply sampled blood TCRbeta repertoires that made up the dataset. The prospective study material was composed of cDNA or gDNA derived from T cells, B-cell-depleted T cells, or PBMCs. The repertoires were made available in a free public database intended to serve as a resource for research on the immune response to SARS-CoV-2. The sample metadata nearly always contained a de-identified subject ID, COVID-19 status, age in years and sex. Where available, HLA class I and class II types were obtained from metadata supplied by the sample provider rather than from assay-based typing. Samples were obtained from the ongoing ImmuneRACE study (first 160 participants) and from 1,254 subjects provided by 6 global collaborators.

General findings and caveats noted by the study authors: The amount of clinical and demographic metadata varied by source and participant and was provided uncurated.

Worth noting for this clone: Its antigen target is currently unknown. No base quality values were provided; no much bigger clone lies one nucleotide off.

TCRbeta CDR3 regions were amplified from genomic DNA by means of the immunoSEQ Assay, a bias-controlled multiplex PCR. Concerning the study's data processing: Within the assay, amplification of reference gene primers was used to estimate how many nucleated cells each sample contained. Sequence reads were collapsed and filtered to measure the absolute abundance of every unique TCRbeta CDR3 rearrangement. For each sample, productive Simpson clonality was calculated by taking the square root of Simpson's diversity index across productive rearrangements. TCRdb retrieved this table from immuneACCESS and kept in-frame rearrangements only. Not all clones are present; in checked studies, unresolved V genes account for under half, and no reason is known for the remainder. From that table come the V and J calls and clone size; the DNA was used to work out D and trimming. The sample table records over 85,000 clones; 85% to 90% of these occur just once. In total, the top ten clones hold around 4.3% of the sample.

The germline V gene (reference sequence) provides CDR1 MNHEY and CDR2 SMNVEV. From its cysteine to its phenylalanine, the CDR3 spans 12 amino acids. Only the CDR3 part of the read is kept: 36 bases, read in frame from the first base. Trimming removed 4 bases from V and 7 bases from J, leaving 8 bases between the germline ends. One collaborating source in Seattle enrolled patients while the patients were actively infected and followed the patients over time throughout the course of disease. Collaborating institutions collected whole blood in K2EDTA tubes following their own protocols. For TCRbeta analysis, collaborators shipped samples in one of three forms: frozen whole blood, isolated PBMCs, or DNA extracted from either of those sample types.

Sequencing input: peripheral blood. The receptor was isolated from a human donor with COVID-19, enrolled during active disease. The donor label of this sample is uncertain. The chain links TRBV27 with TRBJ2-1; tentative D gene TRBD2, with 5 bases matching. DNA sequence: TGTGCCAGCAGTTCAAGGGAGAATGAGCAGTTCTTC. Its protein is CASSSRENEQFF.